This T cell receptor (beta chain) was observed in a study of blood T cell repertoires in COVID-19. Study context: Sample material is recorded as cDNA or gDNA derived from T cells, B-cell-depleted T cells, or PBMCs.

The V and J ends lost 4 bases and 5 bases respectively, with 15 bases between them. CDR3 length: 14 amino acids. The germline V gene encodes CDR1 GTSNPN and CDR2 SVGIG (reference sequence). This clone came up once. Per the study methods: Estimated nucleated cell counts came from reference gene primer amplification. Sequencing was performed with immunoSEQ multiplex PCR; in TCRdb, only in-frame clones are kept and a portion is missing. V and J calls and clone size are copied from that table; D and trimming were computed from the DNA. The repertoire holds about 200,000 clones, with around 91% as singletons.

The V gene is TRBV30, the J gene TRBJ2-1, with D perhaps matching TRBD2 (7 bases). This receptor was taken from a middle-aged woman with acute or convalescent COVID-19. The source material was peripheral blood. The chain's CDR3 is CAWTLGGADNEQFF. The CDR3 DNA is TGTGCCTGGACACTAGGGGGGGCGGACAATGAGCAGTTCTTC.